The clone carrying this TCR beta chain was observed once. Relative to the germline gene, one junction end is altered; a read error may explain this. This entry is derived from a study of blood T cells in healthy people across ages. Looking at the study overall: T cells yielded about one barcoded beta molecule per two cells through template switching.

Isolation of PBMCs gave at least 6.5 million cells per sample. A second PCR of 7 to 11 cycles used a sample-barcoded 5' primer and a J-beta primer mix. All cDNA molecules were each tagged by a template-switch adaptor with 12 random nucleotides. Samples each returned at least 3 million CDR3-containing paired-end reads. TCRdb passed the 5' RACE reads through MiXCR, listing each CDR3 protein once. The sample yields hundreds of thousands of distinct CDR3 sequences, about 34% seen once. This sequence was found in a woman older than 75 in good health. The specimen sequenced was blood.

The CDR3 region has the DNA TGTGCCAGCGGCGCTGGGGCGAACACTGTAGCTTTCTTT. Amino acids: CASGAGANTVAFF. The rearrangement uses TRBV7-3 and TRBJ1-1; D possibly corresponds to TRBD1 (5 bases). This CDR3 has 13 amino acids. Germline CDR1 SGHTA, CDR2 FQGTGA.